This T cell receptor (beta chain) was captured by sequencing in a study of T cells after somatic rescue of genetic block. TCRdb keeps only in-frame clones here, not all; method: immunoSEQ multiplex PCR. The sample holds 55,000 or so clones; around 96% are singletons and the top ten take about 0.075%. The CDR3 extends over 17 amino acids. The V end was cut by 0 bases, the J end by 3 bases, with 17 bases between. The germline gives CDR1 SGHRS, CDR2 YFSETQ. This sequence originates from a child under two years old. This chain joins TRBV5-1 and TRBJ2-3, with D maybe TRBD2 (5 bases). The sample consisted of peripheral blood mononuclear cells (PBMCs). The CDR3 DNA sequence: TGCGCCAGCAGCTTGGGTGCTCGAGGGAGAAATACAGATACGCAGTATTTT. Translation: CASSLGARGRNTDTQYF. The entire variable domain, with the rest obtained from reference TRBV5-1 and TRBJ2-3, is as follows: KAGVTQTPRYLIKTRGQQVTLSCSPISGHRSVSWYQQTPGQGLQFLFEYFSETQRNKGNFPGRFSGRQFSNSRSEMNVSTLELGDSALYLCASSLGARGRNTDTQYFGPGTRLTVL.